The rows below give T cell receptor beta chains drawn from one sample of a study of T cell repertoires in breast cancer. MiXCR, run by TCRdb on the emulsion pairing reads, gives a single entry per CDR3 protein. The sample has roughly 40,000 distinct CDR3 sequences, less than 55% seen once; the top ten hold less than 70%. Sequenced material: CD8+ T cells. The receptors were gathered from a pool of human donors with breast cancer or a healthy control (not recorded which). Both conserved end residues are part of each CDR3.

j_call | v_call | cdr3_aa
TRBJ2-7 | TRBV20-1 | CSARDLRTGAYEQYF
TRBJ1-3 | TRBV7-9 | CASSLGTGSNTIYF
TRBJ1-2 | TRBV2 | CTSSDRHSYGYTF
TRBJ1-3 | TRBV7-8 | CASSLSPGGNTIYF
TRBJ1-2 | TRBV20-1 | CSAKPPGQLGYTF
TRBJ2-1 | TRBV20-1 | CSAASGSPYNEQFF
TRBJ2-1 | TRBV3-1 | CASSPDPRTSRSSYNEQFF
TRBJ2-1 | TRBV3-1 | CASRVGTSGPEQFF
TRBJ2-2 | TRBV6-2/TRBV6-3 | CASSSIAGELFF
TRBJ1-1 | TRBV19 | CASSIRNGNTEAFF
TRBJ2-7 | TRBV20-1 | CSALQGISYEQYF
TRBJ1-1 | TRBV6-1 | CASSGPLGPEAFF
TRBJ1-5 | TRBV2 | CASKGTGGDSNQPQHF
TRBJ2-1 | TRBV13 | CASSLLTSGDNEQFF
TRBJ1-4 | TRBV7-2 | CASSAGSTNEKLFF
TRBJ2-1 | TRBV20-1 | CSAGTGEQFF
TRBJ2-3 | TRBV28 | CASSLIGQGVSTDTQYF
TRBJ1-6 | TRBV20-1 | CSASPDRDNSPLHF
TRBJ1-2 | TRBV6-5 | CASSASWTRYTF
TRBJ2-7 | TRBV7-2 | CASGWGSYEQYF
TRBJ1-5 | TRBV6-5 | CASSYRSQRGGNQPQHF
TRBJ2-1 | TRBV20-1 | CSASRNEQFF
TRBJ2-7 | TRBV4-1 | CASSQDIERGTPYEQYF